Only one count was recorded for the clone carrying this TCR beta chain. Antigen: not known. These data come from a study of graft-versus-host responses after intestinal transplantation. Overall study context: Each patient got anti-thymocyte globulin induction, then tacrolimus and steroids for roughly 3 years. Broader study findings: Recipient marrow held GvH clones, some first seen in ileum or blood. Peak GvH clone levels in circulation were associated with early post-transplant HvG declines. Allografts of one patient group, those with graft-donor T cell macrochimerism, had high graft-versus-host to host-versus-graft clonal ratios.

Trimming took 2 bases from V and 3 from J, leaving 10 bases between them. Germline lookup yields CDR1 MGHRA and CDR2 YSYEKL. CDR3 length equals 14 residues. Sequencing was performed with immunoSEQ multiplex PCR; in TCRdb, only in-frame clones are kept and a portion is missing. This table holds 5,600 or so clones, over 60% found once. Investigators treated the graft tissue so that it released intraepithelial and lamina propria lymphocytes. The source is a human patient who received an intestinal transplant, so some T cells may come from the graft donor. The rearrangement joins TRBV4-1 to TRBJ1-2; tentatively, D is TRBD1 (6 bases). The specimen was ileum tissue, collected 254 days after intestinal transplant. The CDR3 DNA follows: TGCGCCAGCAGCCAACCGGGGGGCGACTATGGCTACACCTTC. It encodes CASSQPGGDYGYTF.